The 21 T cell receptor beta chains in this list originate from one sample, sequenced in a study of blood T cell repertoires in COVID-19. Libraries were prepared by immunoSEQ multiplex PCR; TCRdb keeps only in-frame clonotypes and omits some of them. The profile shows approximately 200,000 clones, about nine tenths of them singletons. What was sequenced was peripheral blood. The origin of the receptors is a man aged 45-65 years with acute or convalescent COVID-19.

The CDR3 region is CASRGTGDSPLHF. DNA for the CDR3: TGTGCCAGCAGGGGGACAGGGGATTCACCCCTCCACTTT. This chain uses TRBV6-5 with TRBJ1-6; 10 nucleotides align to TRBD1. Germline-derived CDR1 and CDR2 are MNHEY and SVGAGI. The CDR3 runs to 13 residues. The V gene end was trimmed by 6 bases and the J gene end by 8 bases; junction bases not matched to a gene: 1.

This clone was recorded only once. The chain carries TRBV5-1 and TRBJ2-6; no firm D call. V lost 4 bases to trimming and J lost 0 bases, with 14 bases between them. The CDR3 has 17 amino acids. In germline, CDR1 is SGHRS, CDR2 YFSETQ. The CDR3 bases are TGCGCCAGCAGCCTGGGTCAGGATTTCTCTGGGGCCAACGTCCTGACTTTC. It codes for CASSLGQDFSGANVLTF.

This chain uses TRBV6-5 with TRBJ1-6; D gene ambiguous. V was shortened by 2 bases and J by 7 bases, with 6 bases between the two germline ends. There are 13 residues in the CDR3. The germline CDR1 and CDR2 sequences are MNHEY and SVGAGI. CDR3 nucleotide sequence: TGTGCCAGCAGTTACGCCCAGAATTCACCCCTCCACTTT. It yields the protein CASSYAQNSPLHF.

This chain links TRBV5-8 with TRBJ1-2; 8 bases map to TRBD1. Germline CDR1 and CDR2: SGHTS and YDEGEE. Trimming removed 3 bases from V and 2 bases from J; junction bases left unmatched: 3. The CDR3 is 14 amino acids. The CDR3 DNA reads TGTGCCAGCAGCTGGCCAGGGGGCAACTATGGCTACACCTTC. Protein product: CASSWPGGNYGYTF.

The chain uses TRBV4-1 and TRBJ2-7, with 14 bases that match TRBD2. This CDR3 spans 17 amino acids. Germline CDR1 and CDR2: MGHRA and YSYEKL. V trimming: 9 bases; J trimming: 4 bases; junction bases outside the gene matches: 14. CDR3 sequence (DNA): TGCGCCAGGCCGGGACTAGCGGGGGCCCCACCGTTTTACGAGCAGTACTTC. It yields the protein CARPGLAGAPPFYEQYF.

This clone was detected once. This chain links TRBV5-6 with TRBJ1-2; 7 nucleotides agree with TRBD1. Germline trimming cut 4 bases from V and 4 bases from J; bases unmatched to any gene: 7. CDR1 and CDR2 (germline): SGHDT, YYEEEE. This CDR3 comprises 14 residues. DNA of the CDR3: TGTGCCAGCAGCGGTAGGGGGCGCGGCTATGGCTACACCTTC. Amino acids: CASSGRGRGYGYTF.

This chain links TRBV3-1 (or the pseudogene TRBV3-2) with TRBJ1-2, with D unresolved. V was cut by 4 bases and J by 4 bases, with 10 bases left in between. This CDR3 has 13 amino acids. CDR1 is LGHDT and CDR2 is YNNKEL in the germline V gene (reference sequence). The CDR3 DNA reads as TGTGCCAGCAGCCTCATACTCGGCTATGGCTACACCTTC. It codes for CASSLILGYGYTF.

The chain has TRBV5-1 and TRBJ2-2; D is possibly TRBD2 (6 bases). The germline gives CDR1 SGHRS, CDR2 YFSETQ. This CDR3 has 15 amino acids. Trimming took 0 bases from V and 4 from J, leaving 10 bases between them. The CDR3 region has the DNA TGCGCCAGCAGCTTGGTCGGGGGAACCACCGGGGAGCTGTTTTTT. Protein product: CASSLVGGTTGELFF.

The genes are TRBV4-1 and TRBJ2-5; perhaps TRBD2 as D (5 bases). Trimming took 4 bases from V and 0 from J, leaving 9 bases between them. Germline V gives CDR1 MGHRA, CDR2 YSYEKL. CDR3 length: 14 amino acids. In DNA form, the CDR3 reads TGCGCCAGCAGCCCCCGACTACACCAAGAGACCCAGTACTTC. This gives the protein CASSPRLHQETQYF.

The CDR3 DNA reads TGTGCCAGCAACTCGGACAGGTTAAGCAATCAGCCCCAGCATTTT. It encodes CASNSDRLSNQPQHF. V usage is TRBV6-5 and J usage is TRBJ1-5; 7 nucleotides agree with TRBD1. This CDR3 spans 15 amino acids. After removal of 7 bases from V and 1 base from J, the junction contained 7 bases not matched to a gene. CDR1 is MNHEY, CDR2 SVGAGI, per germline.

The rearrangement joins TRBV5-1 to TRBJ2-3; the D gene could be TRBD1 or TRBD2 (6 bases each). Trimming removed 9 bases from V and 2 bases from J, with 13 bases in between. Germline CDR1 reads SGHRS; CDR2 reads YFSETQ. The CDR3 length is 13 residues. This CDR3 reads CATRGGFTDTQYF. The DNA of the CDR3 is TGCGCCACCAGGGGAGGATTCACAGATACGCAGTATTTT. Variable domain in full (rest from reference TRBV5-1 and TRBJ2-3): KAGVTQTPRYLIKTRGQQVTLSCSPISGHRSVSWYQQTPGQGLQFLFEYFSETQRNKGNFPGRFSGRQFSNSRSEMNVSTLELGDSALYLCATRGGFTDTQYFGPGTRLTVL.

CDR3 region: CASSLETGLEAFF. The CDR3 DNA reads TGTGCCAGCAGTTTGGAGACAGGCCTTGAAGCTTTCTTT. The chain combines TRBV12-3 or TRBV12-4 with TRBJ1-1; a possible D gene is TRBD1 (6 bases). V lost 3 bases to trimming and J lost 7 bases, with 12 bases between them. The CDR3 covers 13 residues.

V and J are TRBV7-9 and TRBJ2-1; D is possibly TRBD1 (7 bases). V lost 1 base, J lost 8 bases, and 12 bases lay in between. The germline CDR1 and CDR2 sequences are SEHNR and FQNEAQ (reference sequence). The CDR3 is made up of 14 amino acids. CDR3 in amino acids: CASSLEGGGDEQFF. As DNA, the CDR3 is TGTGCCAGCAGCTTAGAAGGGGGCGGGGATGAGCAGTTCTTC.

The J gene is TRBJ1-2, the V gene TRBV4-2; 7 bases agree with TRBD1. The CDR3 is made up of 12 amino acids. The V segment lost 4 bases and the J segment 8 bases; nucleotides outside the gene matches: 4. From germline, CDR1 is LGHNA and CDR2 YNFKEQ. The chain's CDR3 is CASSRRQGGYTF. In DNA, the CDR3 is TGTGCCAGCAGCCGACGACAGGGAGGCTACACCTTC.

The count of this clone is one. The DNA for the CDR3 is TGTGCCAGCAGCTTAGGGAGACAGGGACTGGCGACTAATGAAAAACTGTTTTTT. Protein product: CASSLGRQGLATNEKLFF. V and J are TRBV7-9 and TRBJ1-4, with 7 nucleotides matching TRBD1. The CDR3 is made up of 18 amino acids. The V gene end was trimmed by 1 base and the J gene end by 2 bases; junction bases not matched to a gene: 10. Germline-derived CDR1 and CDR2 are SEHNR and FQNEAQ (reference sequence).

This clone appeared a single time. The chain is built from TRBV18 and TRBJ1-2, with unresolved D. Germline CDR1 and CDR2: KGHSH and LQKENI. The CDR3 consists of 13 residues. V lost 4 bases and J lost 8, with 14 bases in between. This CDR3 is CASSQHLDEGYTF. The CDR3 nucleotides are TGTGCCAGCTCACAGCACCTTGATGAGGGCTACACCTTC.

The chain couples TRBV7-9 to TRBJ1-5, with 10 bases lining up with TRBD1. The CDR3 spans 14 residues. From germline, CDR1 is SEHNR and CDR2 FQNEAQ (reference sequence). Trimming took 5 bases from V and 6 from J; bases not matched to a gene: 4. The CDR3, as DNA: TGTGCCAGCAGCCTTGGACAGGGGGTTCAGCCCCAGCATTTT. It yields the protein CASSLGQGVQPQHF. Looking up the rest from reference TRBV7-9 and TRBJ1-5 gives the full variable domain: DTGVSQNPRHKITKRGQNVTFRCDPISEHNRLYWYRQTLGQGPEFLTYFQNEAQLEKSRLLSDRFSAERPKGSFSTLEIQRTEQGDSAMYLCASSLGQGVQPQHFGDGTRLSIL.

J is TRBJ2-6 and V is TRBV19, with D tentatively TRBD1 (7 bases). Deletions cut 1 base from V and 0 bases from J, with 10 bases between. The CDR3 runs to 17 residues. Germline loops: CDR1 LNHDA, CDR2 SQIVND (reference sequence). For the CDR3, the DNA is TGTGCCAGTAGTATAGGCAGGGGGGCCTCTGGGGCCAACGTCCTGACTTTC. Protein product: CASSIGRGASGANVLTF.

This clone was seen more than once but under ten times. The DNA for the CDR3 is TGTGCCAGCAGTGACTTCTCCGCAGGGTGGTACGAGCAGTACTTC. As protein: CASSDFSAGWYEQYF. The gene calls are TRBV6-2 or TRBV6-3 and TRBJ2-7, with D perhaps TRBD1 (5 bases). Germline V lookup: CDR1 MNHEY, CDR2 SVGEGT. This CDR3 has 15 amino acids. V was shortened by 5 bases and J by 4 bases, with 18 bases between the two germline ends.

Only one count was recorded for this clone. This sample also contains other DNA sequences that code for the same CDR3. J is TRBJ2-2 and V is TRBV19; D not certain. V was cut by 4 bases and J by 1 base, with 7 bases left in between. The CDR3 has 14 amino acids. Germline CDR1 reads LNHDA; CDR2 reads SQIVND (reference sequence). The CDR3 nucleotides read TGTGCCAGTAGTAGCGGCCAGAACACCGGGGAGCTGTTTTTT. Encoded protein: CASSSGQNTGELFF.

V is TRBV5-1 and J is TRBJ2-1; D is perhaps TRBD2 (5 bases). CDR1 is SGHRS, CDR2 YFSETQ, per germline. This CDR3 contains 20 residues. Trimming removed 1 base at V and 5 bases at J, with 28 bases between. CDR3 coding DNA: TGCGCCAGCAGCTTGCTCCGGGGTCTCAAAGAAAGGGTAAGTCACAATGAGCAGTTCTTC. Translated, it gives CASSLLRGLKERVSHNEQFF. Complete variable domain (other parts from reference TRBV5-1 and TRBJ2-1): KAGVTQTPRYLIKTRGQQVTLSCSPISGHRSVSWYQQTPGQGLQFLFEYFSETQRNKGNFPGRFSGRQFSNSRSEMNVSTLELGDSALYLCASSLLRGLKERVSHNEQFFGPGTRLTVL.